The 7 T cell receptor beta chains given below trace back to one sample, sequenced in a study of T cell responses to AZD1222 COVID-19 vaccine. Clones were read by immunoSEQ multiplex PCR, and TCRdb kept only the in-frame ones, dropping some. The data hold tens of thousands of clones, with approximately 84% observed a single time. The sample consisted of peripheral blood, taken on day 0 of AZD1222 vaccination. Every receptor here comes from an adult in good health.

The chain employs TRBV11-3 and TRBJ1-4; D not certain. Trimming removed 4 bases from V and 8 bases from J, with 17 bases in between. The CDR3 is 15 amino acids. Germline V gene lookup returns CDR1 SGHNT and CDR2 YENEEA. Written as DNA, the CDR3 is TGTGCCAGCAGCTCACGCCGGGGAGGAAGCGAAAAACTGTTTTTT. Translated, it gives CASSSRRGGSEKLFF.

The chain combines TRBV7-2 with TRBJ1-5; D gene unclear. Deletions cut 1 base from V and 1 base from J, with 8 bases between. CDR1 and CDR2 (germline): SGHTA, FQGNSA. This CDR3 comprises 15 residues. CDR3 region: CASSLGSRSNQPQHF. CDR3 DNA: TGTGCCAGCAGCTTAGGGTCCAGAAGCAATCAGCCCCAGCATTTT.

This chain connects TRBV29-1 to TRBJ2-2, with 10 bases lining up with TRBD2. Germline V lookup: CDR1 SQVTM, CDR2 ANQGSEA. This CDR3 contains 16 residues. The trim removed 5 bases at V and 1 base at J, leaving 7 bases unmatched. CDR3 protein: CSVRRIAGGNTGELFF. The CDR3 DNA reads TGCAGCGTTAGGCGTATAGCGGGAGGGAACACCGGGGAGCTGTTTTTT.

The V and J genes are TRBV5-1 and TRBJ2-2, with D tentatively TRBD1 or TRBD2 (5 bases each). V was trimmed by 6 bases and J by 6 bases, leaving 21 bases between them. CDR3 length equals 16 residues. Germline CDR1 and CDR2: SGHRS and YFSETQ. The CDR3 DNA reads TGCGCCAGCACCCCCCCGGGGCAGCCAGGCGCCGGGGAGCTGTTTTTT. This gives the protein CASTPPGQPGAGELFF.

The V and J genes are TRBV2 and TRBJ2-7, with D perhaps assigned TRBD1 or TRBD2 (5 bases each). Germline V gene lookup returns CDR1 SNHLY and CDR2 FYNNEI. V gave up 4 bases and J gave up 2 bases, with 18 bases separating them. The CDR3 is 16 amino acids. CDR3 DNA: TGTGCCAGCAGTGTGGCGCCTAGCCGGGGCCCCTACGAGCAGTACTTC. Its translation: CASSVAPSRGPYEQYF.

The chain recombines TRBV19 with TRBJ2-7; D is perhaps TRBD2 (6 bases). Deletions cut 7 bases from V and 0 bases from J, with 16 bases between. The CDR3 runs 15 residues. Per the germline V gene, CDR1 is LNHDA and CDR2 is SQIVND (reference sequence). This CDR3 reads CASNIGVGSSYEQYF. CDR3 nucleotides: TGTGCCAGTAACATAGGGGTCGGGAGCTCCTACGAGCAGTACTTC.

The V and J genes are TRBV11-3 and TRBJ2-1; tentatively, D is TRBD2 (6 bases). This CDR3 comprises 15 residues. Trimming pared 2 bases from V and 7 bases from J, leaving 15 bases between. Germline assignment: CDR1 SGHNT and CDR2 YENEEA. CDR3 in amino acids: CASSLRSWGVNEQFF. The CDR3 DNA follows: TGTGCCAGCAGCTTAAGGAGCTGGGGGGTTAATGAGCAGTTCTTC. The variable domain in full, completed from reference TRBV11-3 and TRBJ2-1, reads EAGVVQSPRYKIIEKKQPVAFWCNPISGHNTLYWYLQNLGQGPELLIRYENEEAVDDSQLPKDRFSAERLKGVDSTLKIQPAELGDSAVYLCASSLRSWGVNEQFFGPGTRLTVL.